These 24 T cell receptor beta chains were sequenced from one sample in a study of cytomegalovirus exposure and HLA in healthy donors. PCR amplification relied on 60 Vbeta primers (plus 13 Jbeta primers). Clones were read by immunoSEQ multiplex PCR, and TCRdb kept only the in-frame ones, dropping some. Among approximately 200,000 clones listed, more than 70% were seen once. Source material: PBMCs. The receptors come from a human donor in good health.

This clone was found once. The chain has TRBV29-1 and TRBJ1-2; 8 positions agree with TRBD1. V dropped 2 bases and J dropped 8; count of bases not matched to a gene: 10. The CDR3 has 14 amino acids. Germline V gene sequence: CDR1 SQVTM, CDR2 ANQGSEA. The CDR3 region has the DNA TGCAGCGTTGAAACGGGCAGGGGGCTAGAGGGCTACACCTTC. Its translation: CSVETGRGLEGYTF.

Only a few counts were recorded for this clone. The chain couples TRBV5-6 to TRBJ2-7; 9 nucleotides match TRBD2. The CDR3 has 16 residues. The V and J ends lost 4 bases and 2 bases, in that order; junction bases with no gene match: 10. The germline gives CDR1 SGHDT, CDR2 YYEEEE. In DNA, the CDR3 is TGTGCCAGCAGCCGCCTTACCGGCGGGAGGGCCTACGAGCAGTACTTC. This sequence encodes CASSRLTGGRAYEQYF.

The rearrangement links TRBV5-1 to TRBJ2-3; possibly TRBD2 for D (6 bases). The CDR3 totals 16 residues. Germline V gene sequence: CDR1 SGHRS, CDR2 YFSETQ. Between the trimmed V and J ends, which lost 5 bases and 2 bases, there was a span of 18 bases. DNA of the CDR3: TGCGCCAGCAGTCTGCGGGACCCTGACCCCACAGATACGCAGTATTTT. Its translation: CASSLRDPDPTDTQYF.

This clone turned up a few times. DNA of the CDR3: TGTGCCAGCTCACTACAGGCAGGAGAGCCCGGGGAGCTGTTTTTT. This gives the protein CASSLQAGEPGELFF. V and J are TRBV18 and TRBJ2-2; a possible D gene is TRBD1 (5 bases). V shed 4 bases and J shed 6 bases, with 15 bases lying between them. The CDR3 length is 15 residues. CDR1 and CDR2 from the germline V gene are KGHSH and LQKENI. Complete variable domain (other parts from reference TRBV18 and TRBJ2-2): NAGVMQNPRHLVRRRGQEARLRCSPMKGHSHVYWYRQLPEEGLKFMVYLQKENIIDESGMPKERFSAEFPKEGPSILRIQQVVRGDSAAYFCASSLQAGEPGELFFGEGSRLTVL.

The V call is TRBV27, the J call TRBJ2-2; possibly TRBD1 for D (6 bases). There are 13 residues in the CDR3. CDR1 is MNHEY, CDR2 SMNVEV, per germline (reference sequence). V lost 7 bases to trimming and J lost 5 bases, with 11 bases between them. CDR3 residues: CASKRTVTGELFF. CDR3 DNA: TGTGCCAGCAAGCGGACAGTAACCGGGGAGCTGTTTTTT.

V gene TRBV30 combines with J gene TRBJ1-5; 10 nucleotides match TRBD1. Germline V lookup: CDR1 GTSNPN, CDR2 SVGIG (reference sequence). V lost 2 bases to trimming and J lost 0 bases; unmatched junction nucleotides: 13. The CDR3 extends over 19 amino acids. The CDR3, as DNA: TGTGCCTGGAGTTCCGACAGGGGGCTAGGGGTTTATAGCAATCAGCCCCAGCATTTT. Translation: CAWSSDRGLGVYSNQPQHF.

The chain links TRBV7-8 to TRBJ2-7; D perhaps matches TRBD1 (6 bases). This CDR3 comprises 17 residues. V gave up 5 bases and J gave up 6 bases, with 26 bases separating them. The V gene's germline CDR1 is SGHVS and CDR2 FQNEAQ. The CDR3 loop is CASSQERGTGTTCEQYF. Written as DNA, the CDR3 is TGTGCCAGCAGCCAAGAGAGGGGGACGGGAACCACTTGCGAGCAGTACTTC.

This chain joins TRBV10-3 and TRBJ2-2, with TRBD1 identical over 7 bases. Trimming removed 8 bases from V and 1 base from J; junction bases left unmatched: 7. Germline values: CDR1 ENHRY, CDR2 SYGVKD. This CDR3 is built from 15 residues. The CDR3 nucleotides read TGTGCCATCGGCCATGGACAGGTGAACACCGGGGAGCTGTTTTTT. It is translated as CAIGHGQVNTGELFF.

Note on this clone: The sample holds other DNA sequences that translate to the same CDR3. The chain recombines TRBV6-5 with TRBJ2-7; tentative D call: TRBD1 (6 bases). V dropped 5 bases and J dropped 0 bases, with 14 bases sitting between them. This CDR3 has 15 amino acids. Germline V lookup: CDR1 MNHEY, CDR2 SVGAGI. CDR3 protein: CASSLTGMSSYEQYF. The CDR3, as DNA: TGTGCCAGCAGTCTCACAGGGATGAGCTCCTACGAGCAGTACTTC.

J is TRBJ2-1 and V is TRBV11-2; TRBD2 agrees at 14 bases. This CDR3 is 14 amino acids long. J was trimmed by 9 bases and V by 3 bases; bases with no gene match: 1. Per germline, CDR1 SGHAT and CDR2 FQNNGV. The CDR3 sequence is CASSFGTSGSEQFF. In DNA form, the CDR3 reads TGTGCCAGCAGCTTCGGGACTAGCGGGAGTGAGCAGTTCTTC.

This chain's CDR3 is CAISDPTRSSYNEQFF. The CDR3 region has the DNA TGTGCCATCAGTGACCCTACTAGGAGCTCCTACAATGAGCAGTTCTTC. V gene TRBV10-3 combines with J gene TRBJ2-1; weak D call: TRBD2 (5 bases). Germline CDR1 is ENHRY and CDR2 is SYGVKD. Trimming removed 3 bases at V and 0 bases at J, with 12 bases between. The CDR3 runs to 16 residues.

This clone was seen only once. This chain joins TRBV29-1 and TRBJ2-5; 8 bases align to TRBD2. The J call is in doubt because the DNA end fits TRBJ2-7 better. CDR3 length: 15 amino acids. CDR1 SQVTM and CDR2 ANQGSEA come from the germline V gene. The CDR3 sequence: CSVVRGTSVSYEQYF. For the CDR3, the DNA is TGCAGCGTTGTTCGCGGGACTAGTGTTTCCTACGAGCAGTACTTC.

V gene TRBV5-1 combines with J gene TRBJ1-2; TRBD1 might be the D (5 bases). CDR1 and CDR2 from the germline V gene are SGHRS and YFSETQ. V was clipped by 4 bases and J by 0 bases, with 10 bases between them. The CDR3 loop spans 14 amino acids. Here the CDR3 reads CASSEDITNYGYTF. CDR3 DNA: TGCGCCAGCAGCGAGGACATCACTAACTATGGCTACACCTTC.

This chain uses TRBV4-1 with TRBJ1-1; TRBD1 is a possible D gene (5 bases). V lost 3 bases and J lost 0, with 11 bases in between. The CDR3 consists of 15 residues. Germline V gives CDR1 MGHRA, CDR2 YSYEKL. The CDR3, as DNA: TGCGCCAGCAGCCAGGTGATACAGGTGAACACTGAAGCTTTCTTT. It translates to CASSQVIQVNTEAFF.

This rearrangement joins TRBV27 to TRBJ1-1, with 9 bases lining up with TRBD1. Unmatched junction bases numbered 8, after V lost 2 bases and J lost 7 bases. This CDR3 has 15 residues. CDR1 and CDR2 from the germline V gene are MNHEY and SMNVEV (reference sequence). CDR3 in DNA: TGTGCCAGCAGTTTAGCCGGGACAGGGCACCTTGAAGCTTTCTTT. It is translated as CASSLAGTGHLEAFF.

V usage is TRBV5-1 and J usage is TRBJ2-2; 8 bases map to TRBD2. The CDR3 has 18 residues. Germline CDR1 SGHRS, CDR2 YFSETQ. Trimming took 5 bases from V and 5 from J; bases not matched to a gene: 17. CDR3 amino acids: CASRFKSPLAESTGELFF. In DNA form, the CDR3 reads TGCGCCAGCAGGTTCAAATCGCCACTAGCGGAATCTACCGGGGAGCTGTTTTTT. The complete variable domain, with remaining parts taken from reference TRBV5-1 and TRBJ2-2, reads KAGVTQTPRYLIKTRGQQVTLSCSPISGHRSVSWYQQTPGQGLQFLFEYFSETQRNKGNFPGRFSGRQFSNSRSEMNVSTLELGDSALYLCASRFKSPLAESTGELFFGEGSRLTVL.

The CDR3 here is CASRMTLGHPTYQETQYF. In nucleotides, the CDR3 is TGTGCCAGCAGGATGACTTTAGGACACCCGACCTACCAAGAGACCCAGTACTTC. The rearrangement uses TRBV2 and TRBJ2-5, with D perhaps matching TRBD1 (5 bases). The CDR3 length is 18 residues. CDR1 is SNHLY, CDR2 FYNNEI, per germline. Trimming left V 6 bases short and J 0 bases short, with 23 bases between.

In its sample, this clone was seen once. The chain joins TRBV9 to TRBJ2-2, with 12 bases lining up with TRBD2. Germline trimming cut 4 bases from V and 6 bases from J; bases unmatched to any gene: 13. Looked up from germline, CDR1 is SGDLS and CDR2 is YYNGEE. The CDR3 is 18 residues long. CDR3 sequence (DNA): TGTGCCAGCAGCCCACGGACTAGCGGGAACCTGGGGGCCGGGGAGCTGTTTTTT. It yields the protein CASSPRTSGNLGAGELFF. Based on the CDR3 plus reference TRBV9 and TRBJ2-2, the full variable domain is DSGVTQTPKHLITATGQRVTLRCSPRSGDLSVYWYQQSLDQGLQFLIQYYNGEERAKGNILERFSAQQFPDLHSELNLSSLELGDSALYFCASSPRTSGNLGAGELFFGEGSRLTVL.

This rearrangement joins TRBV7-9 to TRBJ2-3, with 10 nucleotides matching TRBD2. The CDR3 consists of 18 residues. The J segment lost 0 bases and the V segment lost 3 bases, leaving 9 bases of the junction unmatched. Looked up from germline, CDR1 is SEHNR and CDR2 is FQNEAQ (reference sequence). CDR3 sequence reads: CASSFEGLAVFSTDTQYF. The CDR3 nucleotides are TGTGCCAGCAGCTTTGAAGGACTAGCGGTCTTTAGCACAGATACGCAGTATTTT.

V gene TRBV10-2 combines with J gene TRBJ2-3, with TRBD2 matching over 13 bases. The CDR3 sequence is 16 residues long. Germline V lookup: CDR1 WSHSY, CDR2 SAAADI. J gave up 0 bases and V 6 bases, and 3 bases lay outside the gene matches. CDR3 coding DNA: TGCGCCAGCAGAGGGACTAGCGGGAACAGCACAGATACGCAGTATTTT. Residues: CASRGTSGNSTDTQYF.

V gene TRBV7-3 combines with J gene TRBJ2-1, with D possibly TRBD2 on 6 matching bases. V lost 4 bases, J lost 5 bases, and 21 bases lay in between. CDR1 is SGHTA, CDR2 FQGTGA, per germline. The CDR3 has 17 amino acids. The CDR3: CASSSLGVGRTNNEQFF. CDR3 in DNA: TGTGCCAGCAGCTCCCTTGGGGTTGGGAGGACAAACAATGAGCAGTTCTTC.

Comment on this clone: This CDR3 is also generated by other DNA sequences in the sample. This sequence joins TRBV7-9 and TRBJ1-5; D unresolved. The CDR3 sequence is 13 residues long. Per the germline V gene, CDR1 is SEHNR and CDR2 is FQNEAQ (reference sequence). Trimming took 4 bases from V and 2 from J, leaving 6 bases between them. The CDR3 loop is CASSSGGNQPQHF. DNA of the CDR3: TGTGCCAGCAGCTCCGGGGGCAATCAGCCCCAGCATTTT.

The J gene is TRBJ2-7, the V gene TRBV2; tentatively, D is TRBD2 (5 bases). The CDR3 is made up of 11 amino acids. V lost 1 base to trimming and J lost 7 bases, with 5 bases between them. CDR1 and CDR2 from the germline V gene are SNHLY and FYNNEI. CDR3 coding DNA: TGTGCCAGCAGTGAAGGGGAGGAGCAGTACTTC. This codes for CASSEGEEQYF.

V usage is TRBV2 and J usage is TRBJ1-2; D may be TRBD1 (6 bases). Germline-derived CDR1 and CDR2 are SNHLY and FYNNEI. V lost 7 bases and J 0 bases, leaving 21 bases between the germline ends. The CDR3 spans 17 residues. CDR3 protein: CASKPDRFTSANYGYTF. CDR3 nucleotides: TGTGCCAGCAAACCGGACAGATTCACATCGGCTAACTATGGCTACACCTTC.